This TCR beta chain is drawn from a study of shared clonotypes between healthy human individuals. Whole-study context: Three plates each covered CD4 naive and memory; CD8 naive two, CD8 memory one.

Note on this clone: The antigen is unknown.

Study conclusions and caveats: Shared across a few donors were about 4.8% of the naive CD4 clonotypes. The rarefaction results pointed to incomplete sorted-subset sequencing despite large depth.

V was shortened by 4 bases and J by 7 bases, with 7 bases between the two germline ends. This CDR3 has 12 amino acids. Germline V gives CDR1 MGHRA, CDR2 YSYEKL. In the original analysis: Junction-only sequences without quality scores were provided by ImmunoSEQ, so filtering was different. Sequencing was performed with immunoSEQ multiplex PCR; in TCRdb, only in-frame clones are kept and a portion is missing. For V, J and clone size, that table is used; D and trimming come from the DNA. The sample lists approximately 1,500,000 clones; about 96% were seen once. The rearrangement joins TRBV4-1 to TRBJ1-4; D is perhaps TRBD1 (5 bases). The material sequenced was naive CD4+ T cells sorted from blood. Subset described: CD45RA+ positively selected. This receptor was obtained from a man aged 25-40 years in good health. CDR3 protein: CASSPDSEKLFF. The CDR3 nucleotides read TGCGCCAGCAGCCCAGACAGTGAAAAACTGTTTTTT.